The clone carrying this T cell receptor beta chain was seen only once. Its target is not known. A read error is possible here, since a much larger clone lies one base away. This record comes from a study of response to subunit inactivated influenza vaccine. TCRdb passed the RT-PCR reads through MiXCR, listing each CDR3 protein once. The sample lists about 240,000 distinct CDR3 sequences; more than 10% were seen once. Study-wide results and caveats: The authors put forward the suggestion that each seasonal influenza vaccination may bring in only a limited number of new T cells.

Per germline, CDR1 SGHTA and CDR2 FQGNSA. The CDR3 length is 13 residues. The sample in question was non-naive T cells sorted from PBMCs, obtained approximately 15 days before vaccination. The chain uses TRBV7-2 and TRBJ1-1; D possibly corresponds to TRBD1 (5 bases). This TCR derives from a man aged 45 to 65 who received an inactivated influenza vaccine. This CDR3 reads CASSSRMDTEASF. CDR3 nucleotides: TGTGCCAGCAGCTCCCGAATGGACACTGAAGCTTCCTTT.